These 31 T cell receptor beta chains were all obtained from the same sample, sequenced in a study of shared clonotypes between healthy human individuals. Clones were read by immunoSEQ multiplex PCR, and TCRdb kept only the in-frame ones, dropping some. This sample has more than 850,000 clones; around 78% occur once, and the top ten carry roughly 0.56%. Material: memory CD4+ T cells from PBMCs. Specified subset: CD45RA-negative fraction. These receptors were obtained from a man younger than 35 in good health. Some clones in this sample may be carry-over from other donors' samples.

The gene calls are TRBV12-5 and TRBJ2-5; D is undetermined. The CDR3 covers 13 residues. Germline V gene data show CDR1 as LGHNT and CDR2 as FRNRAP. V was cut by 1 base and J by 3 bases, with 6 bases left in between. DNA for the CDR3: TGTGCTAGTGGTTTGGGGCGGAAAGAGACCCAGTACTTC. Translating it yields CASGLGRKETQYF.

Written as DNA, the CDR3 is TGTGCCAGTAGTTCTTGGGAGGAAACGACCTCTGGAAACACCATATATTTT. Its protein is CASSSWEETTSGNTIYF. The rearrangement links TRBV19 to TRBJ1-3; no reliable D call. V was trimmed by 5 bases and J by 0 bases, leaving 17 bases between them. The germline V gene encodes CDR1 LNHDA and CDR2 SQIVND (reference sequence). There are 17 residues in the CDR3.

This rearrangement joins TRBV2 to TRBJ1-5; D is undetermined. The V end lost 3 bases, the J end lost 4 bases, and 4 bases lay between the germline ends. Germline CDR1 is SNHLY and CDR2 is FYNNEI. This CDR3 is 12 amino acids long. CDR3: CASSEFNQPQHF. As DNA, the CDR3 is TGTGCCAGCAGTGAGTTTAATCAGCCCCAGCATTTT.

This chain connects TRBV6-5 to TRBJ2-7, with TRBD1 matching over 9 bases. There are 15 residues in the CDR3. Trimming removed 6 bases from V and 9 bases from J; junction bases left unmatched: 15. Germline loops: CDR1 MNHEY, CDR2 SVGAGI. The CDR3 region is CASSETGDRARVQYF. In DNA form, the CDR3 reads TGTGCCAGCAGCGAAACCGGGGACAGGGCCCGGGTGCAGTACTTC.

V is TRBV19 and J is TRBJ1-3; D not resolved. Germline loops: CDR1 LNHDA, CDR2 SQIVND (reference sequence). The CDR3 is 13 amino acids. Deletions cut 7 bases from V and 4 bases from J, with 11 bases between. In DNA form, the CDR3 reads TGTGCCAGTACCGAGACATCGGGAAACACCATATATTTT. Translation: CASTETSGNTIYF. The whole variable domain, filled in from reference TRBV19 and TRBJ1-3, reads DGGITQSPKYLFRKEGQNVTLSCEQNLNHDAMYWYRQDPGQGLRLIYYSQIVNDFQKGDIAEGYSVSREKKESFPLTVTSAQKNPTAFYLCASTETSGNTIYFGEGSWLTVV.

The table lists this clone with a few counts. V is TRBV19 and J is TRBJ1-5; D may be TRBD1 (5 bases). Germline CDR1 and CDR2: LNHDA and SQIVND (reference sequence). V lost 8 bases and J 4 bases, leaving 12 bases between the germline ends. CDR3 size: 13 residues. CDR3 coding DNA: TGTGCCAGTGCCCTTCAGGGAAATCAGCCCCAGCATTTT. As protein: CASALQGNQPQHF.

This rearrangement joins TRBV25-1 to TRBJ2-2, with 11 positions matching TRBD2. Germline loops: CDR1 MGHDK, CDR2 SYGVNS. The CDR3 has 17 amino acids. With V trimmed by 1 base and J by 0 bases, 1 base remained unmatched. CDR3 loop: CASSEWTSGPNTGELFF. CDR3 nucleotides: TGTGCCAGCAGTGAATGGACTAGCGGGCCGAACACCGGGGAGCTGTTTTTT.

V is TRBV7-8 and J is TRBJ1-5, with 8 bases identical to TRBD1. Trimming at V came to 1 base and at J to 4 bases, leaving 9 bases not matched to a gene. The CDR3 sequence is 17 residues long. In germline, CDR1 is SGHVS, CDR2 FQNEAQ. The CDR3 coding sequence is TGTGCCAGCAGCTTAGGTAGGACAGGGAAAAGAAATCAGCCCCAGCATTTT. It translates to CASSLGRTGKRNQPQHF.

The chain couples TRBV18 to TRBJ2-5, with D tentatively TRBD1 or TRBD2 (6 bases each). The germline gives CDR1 KGHSH, CDR2 LQKENI. Trimming left V 6 bases short and J 2 bases short, with 16 bases between. The CDR3 spans 15 residues. As DNA, the CDR3 is TGTGCCAGCTCCGGGGGCAGGGGCCGGCAAGAGACCCAGTACTTC. Translation gives CASSGGRGRQETQYF.

This clone was detected only a few times. The CDR3 DNA reads TGTGCCAGCAGTTTATTACTTCAGCCCCAGCATTTT. Translated, it gives CASSLLLQPQHF. J is TRBJ1-5 and V is TRBV28; D is ambiguous. Trimming removed 1 base at V and 6 bases at J, with 4 bases between. CDR1 and CDR2 from the germline V gene are MDHEN and SYDVKM. CDR3 length equals 12 residues. Variable domain in full (rest from reference TRBV28 and TRBJ1-5): DVKVTQSSRYLVKRTGEKVFLECVQDMDHENMFWYRQDPGLGLRLIYFSYDVKMKEKGDIPEGYSVSREKKERFSLILESASTNQTSMYLCASSLLLQPQHFGDGTRLSIL.

This chain connects TRBV10-1 to TRBJ2-6; 10 bases align to TRBD1. The V segment lost 4 bases and the J segment 10 bases; nucleotides outside the gene matches: 4. The CDR3 is 14 residues long. Germline V gene data show CDR1 as WNHNN and CDR2 as SYGVQD (reference sequence). CDR3 DNA: TGCGCCAGCAGTGGGACAGGGGGGATGAACGTCCTGACTTTC. Translation gives CASSGTGGMNVLTF.

This clone was seen a few times. The chain has TRBV9 and TRBJ1-2; tentative D call: TRBD1 (6 bases). Germline values: CDR1 SGDLS, CDR2 YYNGEE. V shed 3 bases and J shed 4 bases, with 7 bases lying between them. CDR3 size: 12 residues. CDR3 protein: CASSETGYGYTF. In nucleotides, the CDR3 is TGTGCCAGCAGCGAGACAGGCTATGGCTACACCTTC.

The V gene is TRBV6-5, the J gene TRBJ1-1, with D tentatively TRBD1 (6 bases). V dropped 4 bases and J dropped 0 bases, with 15 bases sitting between them. The CDR3 runs to 16 residues. Germline V gives CDR1 MNHEY, CDR2 SVGAGI. DNA for the CDR3: TGTGCCAGCAGTTCCCGCGGGGGGGACATGAACACTGAAGCTTTCTTT. It is translated as CASSSRGGDMNTEAFF.

The V call is TRBV7-9, the J call TRBJ2-5; D not certain. Germline V gene sequence: CDR1 SEHNR, CDR2 FQNEAQ (reference sequence). The length of the CDR3 is 14 residues. The V end was cut by 0 bases, the J end by 4 bases, with 9 bases between. CDR3 protein: CASSLAAAAETQYF. The CDR3 DNA sequence: TGTGCCAGCAGCTTAGCGGCGGCAGCAGAGACCCAGTACTTC.

In its sample, this clone was seen once. The chain uses TRBV6-4 and TRBJ2-7; D is unresolved. The CDR3 length is 12 residues. The germline V and J ends were trimmed by 5 bases and 5 bases, with 10 bases remaining between them. Looked up from germline, CDR1 is MRHNA and CDR2 is SNTAGT. As DNA, the CDR3 is TGTGCCAGCAGTCCCCGTTGGGACGAGCAGTACTTC. As protein: CASSPRWDEQYF.

This clone was counted a few times. In DNA, the CDR3 is TGTGCCAGCAGTTGGATACAGAACACTGAAGCTTTCTTT. It encodes CASSWIQNTEAFF. The rearrangement uses TRBV28 and TRBJ1-1, with D uncertain. The CDR3 runs 13 residues. With 4 bases removed from V and 1 base from J, the gap between germline ends came to 7 bases. Germline V gives CDR1 MDHEN, CDR2 SYDVKM.

The chain joins TRBV2 to TRBJ2-5; 9 nucleotides line up with TRBD1. The germline gives CDR1 SNHLY, CDR2 FYNNEI. V trimming: 4 bases; J trimming: 8 bases; junction bases outside the gene matches: 8. The CDR3 length is 14 residues. The CDR3 sequence is CASSAGQGGETQYF. Here the CDR3 DNA reads TGTGCCAGCAGTGCGGGACAGGGCGGGGAAACCCAGTACTTC.

The V call is TRBV9, the J call TRBJ2-5, with TRBD1 matching 9 bases. V lost 0 bases to trimming and J lost 5 bases; unmatched junction nucleotides: 5. The CDR3 is made up of 15 amino acids. Germline V gene sequence: CDR1 SGDLS, CDR2 YYNGEE. The CDR3 region is CASSVGTGGFETQYF. Here the CDR3 DNA reads TGTGCCAGCAGCGTAGGTACAGGGGGCTTCGAGACCCAGTACTTC. Supplemented by reference TRBV9 and TRBJ2-5, the full variable domain reads DSGVTQTPKHLITATGQRVTLRCSPRSGDLSVYWYQQSLDQGLQFLIQYYNGEERAKGNILERFSAQQFPDLHSELNLSSLELGDSALYFCASSVGTGGFETQYFGPGTRLLVL.

This rearrangement joins TRBV18 to TRBJ1-1; D is unclear. Germline values: CDR1 KGHSH, CDR2 LQKENI. The V end was cut by 3 bases, the J end by 1 base, with 9 bases between. The CDR3 consists of 14 residues. CDR3 bases: TGTGCCAGCTCACCCTACCACAAGAACACTGAAGCTTTCTTT. This codes for CASSPYHKNTEAFF.

This chain uses TRBV2 with TRBJ2-3; D possibly corresponds to TRBD1 (5 bases). The germline V gene encodes CDR1 SNHLY and CDR2 FYNNEI. V was shortened by 3 bases and J by 0 bases, with 10 bases between the two germline ends. The CDR3 spans 15 residues. CDR3 nucleotide sequence: TGTGCCAGCAGTGACCAGGGCCTTAGCACAGATACGCAGTATTTT. The encoded protein is CASSDQGLSTDTQYF.

The genes are TRBV18 and TRBJ2-7; 13 bases fit TRBD2. The CDR3 runs to 16 residues. Germline assignment: CDR1 KGHSH and CDR2 LQKENI. The V segment lost 5 bases and the J segment 4 bases; nucleotides outside the gene matches: 8. Here the CDR3 reads CASSSRTSGSVYEQYF. The CDR3 DNA sequence: TGTGCCAGCTCATCTCGGACTAGCGGGAGTGTTTACGAGCAGTACTTC. The full variable domain, rest sourced from reference TRBV18 and TRBJ2-7, is NAGVMQNPRHLVRRRGQEARLRCSPMKGHSHVYWYRQLPEEGLKFMVYLQKENIIDESGMPKERFSAEFPKEGPSILRIQQVVRGDSAAYFCASSSRTSGSVYEQYFGPGTRLTVT.

The chain combines TRBV7-2 with TRBJ2-1; 7 nucleotides agree with TRBD2. The CDR3 runs 13 residues. The germline CDR1 and CDR2 sequences are SGHTA and FQGNSA. The junction had 8 bases not matched to a gene; V was cut back by 2 bases and J by 13 bases. The CDR3 region is CASSLSRASGQFF. Written as DNA, the CDR3 is TGTGCCAGCAGCTTAAGTCGGGCTAGCGGACAGTTCTTC.

The chain employs TRBV6-1 and TRBJ2-3; D perhaps matches TRBD1 (6 bases). Germline CDR1 and CDR2: MNHNS and SASEGT. The V and J ends lost 3 bases and 8 bases respectively, with 27 bases between them. CDR3 length equals 18 residues. This chain's CDR3 is CASSDLYRLGGFRGTQYF. Here the CDR3 DNA reads TGTGCCAGCAGTGACCTGTACCGGCTAGGGGGTTTTCGGGGTACGCAGTATTTT.

The gene calls are TRBV7-9 and TRBJ1-4, with 9 positions matching TRBD1. CDR3 length: 15 amino acids. V lost 4 bases, J lost 2 bases, and 2 bases stayed unmatched. Per germline, CDR1 SEHNR and CDR2 FQNEAQ (reference sequence). CDR3 sequence: CASSSGTGTNEKLFF. CDR3 in DNA: TGTGCCAGCAGCTCGGGGACAGGGACTAATGAAAAACTGTTTTTT.

CDR3 residues: CASSSRGLGDTIYF. In DNA form, the CDR3 reads TGTGCCAGCAGCTCCAGGGGGCTGGGTGACACCATATATTTT. This chain links TRBV6-5 with TRBJ1-3, with 8 bases aligning to TRBD1. This CDR3 has 14 residues. Trimming removed 6 bases from V and 8 bases from J; junction bases left unmatched: 9. Looked up from germline, CDR1 is MNHEY and CDR2 is SVGAGI.

The rearrangement links TRBV6-1 to TRBJ2-7; tentatively, D is TRBD1 (6 bases). Trimming took 7 bases from V and 2 from J, leaving 12 bases between them. Germline V CDR1 and CDR2: MNHNS, SASEGT. The CDR3 totals 13 residues. CDR3: CASISGTPYEQYF. DNA of the CDR3: TGTGCCAGCATCTCCGGGACACCCTACGAGCAGTACTTC.

This chain joins TRBV5-4 and TRBJ2-3; TRBD1 aligns across 7 bases. This CDR3 region has 17 residues. V lost 2 bases, J lost 2 bases, and 11 bases stayed unmatched. From germline, CDR1 is SGHNT and CDR2 YYREEE (reference sequence). The CDR3 sequence is CASSLSFGDRTTDTQYF. As DNA, the CDR3 is TGTGCCAGCAGCTTAAGTTTTGGGGACAGAACCACAGATACGCAGTATTTT.

This clone was observed once. The sample carries other DNA sequences with the same CDR3. The chain recombines TRBV28 with TRBJ1-1, with D hard to call. Germline V gene lookup returns CDR1 MDHEN and CDR2 SYDVKM. The CDR3 is 12 residues long. Trimming left V 6 bases short and J 1 base short, with 6 bases between. CDR3 DNA sequence: TGTGCCAGCAGAGGGCAGAACACTGAAGCTTTCTTT. It is translated as CASRGQNTEAFF. The whole variable domain, filled in from reference TRBV28 and TRBJ1-1, reads DVKVTQSSRYLVKRTGEKVFLECVQDMDHENMFWYRQDPGLGLRLIYFSYDVKMKEKGDIPEGYSVSREKKERFSLILESASTNQTSMYLCASRGQNTEAFFGQGTRLTVV.

This clone appeared a single time. The chain is built from TRBV28 and TRBJ2-7; no clear D gene. Germline V gives CDR1 MDHEN, CDR2 SYDVKM. V gave up 5 bases and J gave up 7 bases, with 12 bases separating them. The CDR3 runs 12 residues. The CDR3 region has the DNA TGTGCCAGCAGTCCTTCCCCCAGGGAGCAGTACTTC. Encoded protein: CASSPSPREQYF.

The V gene is TRBV28, the J gene TRBJ2-7, with D possibly matching TRBD1 (6 bases). Trimming pared 4 bases from V and 1 base from J, leaving 14 bases between. The germline gives CDR1 MDHEN, CDR2 SYDVKM. The CDR3 loop spans 15 amino acids. The CDR3 region has the DNA TGTGCCAGCAGTTCACCGGGACACCTTTCCTACGAGCAGTACTTC. Protein: CASSSPGHLSYEQYF.

This clone was recorded many times. The chain uses TRBV28 and TRBJ1-5; tentatively, D is TRBD1 (5 bases). CDR3 length equals 13 residues. Germline-derived CDR1 and CDR2 are MDHEN and SYDVKM. V lost 3 bases to trimming and J lost 5 bases, with 8 bases between them. CDR3: CASSFRTHQPQHF. The CDR3 DNA is TGTGCCAGCAGTTTCCGGACACATCAGCCCCAGCATTTT.